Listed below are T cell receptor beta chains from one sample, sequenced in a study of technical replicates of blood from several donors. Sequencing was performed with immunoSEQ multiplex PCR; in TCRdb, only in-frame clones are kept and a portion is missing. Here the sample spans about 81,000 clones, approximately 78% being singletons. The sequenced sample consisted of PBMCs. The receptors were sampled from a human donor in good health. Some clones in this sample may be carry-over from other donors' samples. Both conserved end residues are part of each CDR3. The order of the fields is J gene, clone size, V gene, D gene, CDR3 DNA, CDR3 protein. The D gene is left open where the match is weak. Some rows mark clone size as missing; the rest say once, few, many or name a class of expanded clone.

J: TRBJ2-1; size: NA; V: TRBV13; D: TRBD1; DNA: TGTGCCAGCAGCCATGGGGGGACAGGTTACAATGAGCAGTTCTTC; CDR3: CASSHGGTGYNEQFF
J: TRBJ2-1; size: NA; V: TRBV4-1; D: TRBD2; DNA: TGCGCCAGCAGCCAAGATCCCACAGCGGGGGGGTATGAGCAGTTCTTC; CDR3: CASSQDPTAGGYEQFF
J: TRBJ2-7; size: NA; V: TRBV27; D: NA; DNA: TGTGCCAGCAGTCCCCTCGGGGGGCCCTACGAGCAGTACTTC; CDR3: CASSPLGGPYEQYF
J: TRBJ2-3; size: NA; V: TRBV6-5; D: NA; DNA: TGTGCCAGCAGTTTACACCCAAACCCTAGCACAGATACGCAGTATTTT; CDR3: CASSLHPNPSTDTQYF
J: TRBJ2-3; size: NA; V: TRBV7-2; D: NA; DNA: TGTGCCAGCAGCTTAGGTGTTAACAGGAACACAGATACGCAGTATTTT; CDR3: CASSLGVNRNTDTQYF
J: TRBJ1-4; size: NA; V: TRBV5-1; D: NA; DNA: TGCGCCAGCAGCTTAGGGGACACGACGGGTGAAAAACTGTTTTTT; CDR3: CASSLGDTTGEKLFF
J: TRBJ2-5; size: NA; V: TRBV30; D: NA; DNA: TGTGCCTGGAGTGTGGAGTTTCCTGGGGAGACCCAGTACTTC; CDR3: CAWSVEFPGETQYF
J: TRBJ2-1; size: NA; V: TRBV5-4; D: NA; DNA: TGTGCCAGCAGCTCTACCGGGACTGGGGACAATGAGCAGTTCTTC; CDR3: CASSSTGTGDNEQFF
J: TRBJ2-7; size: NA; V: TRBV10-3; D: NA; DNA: TGTGCCATCAGTGAGTCGACGGACTTAAGCTCCTACGAGCAGTACTTC; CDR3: CAISESTDLSSYEQYF
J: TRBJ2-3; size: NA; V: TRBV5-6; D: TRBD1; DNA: TGTGCCAGCAGCCGCATAGGACAGGGACAAGATACGCAGTATTTT; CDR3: CASSRIGQGQDTQYF
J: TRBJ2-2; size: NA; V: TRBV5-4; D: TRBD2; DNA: TGTGCCAGCAGCTTGGCTGGCGGGGGGACCTCGGGGACCGGGGAGCTGTTTTTT; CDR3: CASSLAGGGTSGTGELFF
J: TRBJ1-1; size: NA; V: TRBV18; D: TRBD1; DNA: TGTGCCAGCTCACCCGGGACAGCCCGCTACACTGAAGCTTTCTTT; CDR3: CASSPGTARYTEAFF
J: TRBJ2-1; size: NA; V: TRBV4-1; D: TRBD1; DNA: TGCGCCAGCAGCCAAGATCCACAGGGGGGTTTCAATGAGCAGTTCTTC; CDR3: CASSQDPQGGFNEQFF
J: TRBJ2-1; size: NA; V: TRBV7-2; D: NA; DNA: TGTGCCAGCAGCTTTACCGGCGGGTACTCCTACAATGAGCAGTTCTTC; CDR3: CASSFTGGYSYNEQFF
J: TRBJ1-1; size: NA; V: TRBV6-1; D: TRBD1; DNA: TGTGCCAGCAGAGCACAGGGGGGGCAAACTGAAGCTTTCTTT; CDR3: CASRAQGGQTEAFF
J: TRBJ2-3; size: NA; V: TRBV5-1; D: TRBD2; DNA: TGCGCCAGCAGCACTGGGACTAGCGAAGCAGCAGATACGCAGTATTTT; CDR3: CASSTGTSEAADTQYF
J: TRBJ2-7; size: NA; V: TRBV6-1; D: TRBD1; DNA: TGTGCCAGCGAGACAGGGGAAAGCTCCTACGAGCAGTACTTC; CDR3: CASETGESSYEQYF
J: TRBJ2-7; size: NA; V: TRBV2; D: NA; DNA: TGTGCCAGCAATGGAGGAGGGTTTGGGTCCTACGAGCAGTACTTC; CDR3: CASNGGGFGSYEQYF
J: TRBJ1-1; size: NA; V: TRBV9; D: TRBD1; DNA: TGTGCCAGCAGCCTCGGGACAGGGGGATCTGCCGAAGCTTTCTTT; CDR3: CASSLGTGGSAEAFF
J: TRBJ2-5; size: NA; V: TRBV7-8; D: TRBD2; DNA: TGTGCCAGCAGCTTAGTCCTAGCGGGGGGGGAGACCCAGTACTTC; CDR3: CASSLVLAGGETQYF
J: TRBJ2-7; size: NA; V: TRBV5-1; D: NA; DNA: TGCGCCAGCAGCTTGGGCGGGGGCGGTTACCGCGAGCAGTACTTC; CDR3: CASSLGGGGYREQYF
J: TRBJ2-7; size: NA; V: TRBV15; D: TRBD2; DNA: TGTGCCACCAGCAGTCGTCCCGGACTAGTATACGGTGGGTCCTTC; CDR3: CATSSRPGLVYGGSF
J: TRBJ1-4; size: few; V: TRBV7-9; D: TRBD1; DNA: TGTGCCAGCAGCCCCAGTTTCACAGGGGATGGGACTAATGAAAAACTGTTTTTT; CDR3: CASSPSFTGDGTNEKLFF
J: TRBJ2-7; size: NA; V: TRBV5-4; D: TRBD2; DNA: TGTGCCAGCAGCTTGGCAGGACTAGCGGAGCAGTACTTC; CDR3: CASSLAGLAEQYF
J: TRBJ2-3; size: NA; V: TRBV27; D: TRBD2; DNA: TGTGCCAGCAGCGCCACGACTAGCGGGAGGGGAGATACGCAGTATTTT; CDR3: CASSATTSGRGDTQYF
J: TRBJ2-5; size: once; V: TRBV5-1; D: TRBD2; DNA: TGCGCCAGCAGAGGCTATAGCGGGTCTCAAGAGACCCAGTACTTC; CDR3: CASRGYSGSQETQYF
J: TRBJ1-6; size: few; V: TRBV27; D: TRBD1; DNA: TGTGCCACCCGACAGGGCCCCTATAATTCACCCCTCCACTTT; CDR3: CATRQGPYNSPLHF
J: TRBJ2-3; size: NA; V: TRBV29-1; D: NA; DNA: TGCAGCGTTTTAGCACAAACGTTTGGGGATACGCAGTATTTT; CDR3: CSVLAQTFGDTQYF
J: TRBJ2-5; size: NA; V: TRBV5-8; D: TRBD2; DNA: TGTGCCAGCAGCTCCGGACTAGCGGGGCCCCAAGAGACCCAGTACTTC; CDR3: CASSSGLAGPQETQYF
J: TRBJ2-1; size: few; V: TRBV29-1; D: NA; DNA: TGCAGCGTTGATTCGGGTAGCTCCTACAATGAGCAGTTCTTC; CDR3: CSVDSGSSYNEQFF
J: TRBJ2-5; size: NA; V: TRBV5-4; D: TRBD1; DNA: TGTGCCAGCAGCTTATTAGGGGGCGGAGAGACCCAGTACTTC; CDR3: CASSLLGGGETQYF
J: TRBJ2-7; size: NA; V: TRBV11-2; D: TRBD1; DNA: TGTGCCAGCAGCATACAGGGGAGCGTCTACGAGCAGTACTTC; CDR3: CASSIQGSVYEQYF
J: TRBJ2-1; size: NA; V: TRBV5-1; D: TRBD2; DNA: TGCGCCAGCAGCTTGCGAGCGGGGGGGAAGAACAATGAGCAGTTCTTC; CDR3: CASSLRAGGKNNEQFF
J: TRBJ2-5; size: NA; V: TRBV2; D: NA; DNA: TGTGCCAGCAGTGTCGGACTGACCCAGACCCAGTACTTC; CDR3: CASSVGLTQTQYF
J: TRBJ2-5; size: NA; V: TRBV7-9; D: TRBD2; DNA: TGTGCCAGCAGCTTGATAACGGGAGGTCATGAGACCCAGTACTTC; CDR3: CASSLITGGHETQYF
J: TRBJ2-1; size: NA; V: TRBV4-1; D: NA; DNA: TGCGCCAGCAGCCAACACGTGGGGGGGGCATTTTACAATGAGCAGTTCTTC; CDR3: CASSQHVGGAFYNEQFF
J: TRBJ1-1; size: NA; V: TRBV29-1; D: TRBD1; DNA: TGCAGCGGGACAGGTCTGAACACTGAAGCTTTCTTT; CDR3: CSGTGLNTEAFF
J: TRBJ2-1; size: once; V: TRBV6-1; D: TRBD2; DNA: TGTGCCAGCAGTGAACTAGCGGGGACTAAATGGGATGAGCAGTTCTTC; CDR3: CASSELAGTKWDEQFF